The next 30 T cell receptor beta chains were all read from a single sample in a study of cytotoxic CD8 clonotypes in ibrutinib-treated CLL. Here immunoSEQ multiplex PCR was the method, and the copy in TCRdb shows in-frame clones only, minus some. The profile shows about 69,000 clones, 65% to 85% of them singletons. The specimen was PBMCs, collected at disease progression, from a patient treated with ibrutinib. The receptors here all came from a human donor with chronic lymphocytic leukemia.

This sequence joins TRBV27 and TRBJ2-7; D ambiguous. Trimming removed 8 bases at V and 5 bases at J, with 19 bases between. Per the germline V gene, CDR1 is MNHEY and CDR2 is SMNVEV (reference sequence). CDR3 size: 14 residues. The CDR3 region is CASVAAQPPHEQYF. The CDR3 region has the DNA TGTGCCAGCGTCGCAGCCCAACCCCCCCACGAGCAGTACTTC.

J is TRBJ2-3 and V is TRBV5-1; D is undetermined. Per the germline V gene, CDR1 is SGHRS and CDR2 is YFSETQ. This CDR3 is built from 15 residues. The V end was cut by 2 bases, the J end by 0 bases, with 10 bases between. Here the CDR3 DNA reads TGCGCCAGCAGCTTCGGGTTAACGAGCACAGATACGCAGTATTTT. Its translation: CASSFGLTSTDTQYF.

The rearrangement uses TRBV29-1 and TRBJ1-1; the D gene is possibly TRBD1 (5 bases). CDR1 and CDR2 from the germline V gene are SQVTM and ANQGSEA. The length of the CDR3 is 14 residues. V lost 2 bases to trimming and J lost 0 bases, with 10 bases between them. CDR3 sequence (DNA): TGCAGCGTTGAACTCGGGGGTCTGAACACTGAAGCTTTCTTT. Protein: CSVELGGLNTEAFF.

V is TRBV19 and J is TRBJ2-1; D gene ambiguous. The CDR3 contains 11 residues. V was cut by 3 bases and J by 6 bases, with 3 bases left in between. CDR1 is LNHDA and CDR2 is SQIVND in the germline V gene (reference sequence). CDR3 residues: CASSISNEQFF. CDR3 in DNA: TGTGCCAGTAGTATCTCCAATGAGCAGTTCTTC. Supplemented by reference TRBV19 and TRBJ2-1, the full variable domain reads DGGITQSPKYLFRKEGQNVTLSCEQNLNHDAMYWYRQDPGQGLRLIYYSQIVNDFQKGDIAEGYSVSREKKESFPLTVTSAQKNPTAFYLCASSISNEQFFGPGTRLTVL.

The V and J genes are TRBV6-4 and TRBJ2-6; D is unresolved. CDR3 length equals 15 residues. The ends were cut back, 4 bases at V and 0 bases at J, with 7 bases in the middle. Germline loops: CDR1 MRHNA, CDR2 SNTAGT. Written as DNA, the CDR3 is TGTGCCAGCAGTGTTCAGATCTCTGGGGCCAACGTCCTGACTTTC. Protein sequence: CASSVQISGANVLTF.

The chain uses TRBV15 and TRBJ2-2, with TRBD2 matching 10 bases. CDR3 length: 15 residues. Trimming at V came to 5 bases and at J to 6 bases, leaving 6 bases not matched to a gene. In germline, CDR1 is LNHNV, CDR2 YYDKDF (reference sequence). CDR3 DNA: TGTGCCACCAGCGAACTAGCGGGATTACCCGGGGAGCTGTTTTTT. This gives the protein CATSELAGLPGELFF.

The chain carries TRBV7-9 and TRBJ2-7, with TRBD2 matching over 8 bases. The CDR3 loop spans 15 amino acids. CDR1 is SEHNR, CDR2 FQNEAQ, per germline (reference sequence). After removal of 2 bases from V and 5 bases from J, the junction contained 8 bases not matched to a gene. CDR3 bases: TGTGCCAGCAGCTTATTTTCTACGGGAGGGCACGAGCAGTACTTC. Residues: CASSLFSTGGHEQYF. Full variable domain (outside the CDR3, taken from reference TRBV7-9 and TRBJ2-7): DTGVSQNPRHKITKRGQNVTFRCDPISEHNRLYWYRQTLGQGPEFLTYFQNEAQLEKSRLLSDRFSAERPKGSFSTLEIQRTEQGDSAMYLCASSLFSTGGHEQYFGPGTRLTVT.

This sequence joins TRBV6-5 and TRBJ1-2; 7 bases map to TRBD1. There are 13 residues in the CDR3. The ends lost 6 bases at V and 4 bases at J; junction bases unmatched: 5. Germline V lookup: CDR1 MNHEY, CDR2 SVGAGI. CDR3 loop: CASSRQGRYGYTF. The DNA of the CDR3 is TGTGCCAGCAGCAGACAGGGACGCTATGGCTACACCTTC.

V gene TRBV25-1 combines with J gene TRBJ2-3; D possibly corresponds to TRBD2 (7 bases). V was shortened by 1 base and J by 5 bases, with 16 bases between the two germline ends. The CDR3 length is 16 residues. Germline assignment: CDR1 MGHDK and CDR2 SYGVNS. The CDR3: CASSEFLGGRGDTQYF. The CDR3 DNA is TGTGCCAGCAGTGAATTCCTGGGGGGGCGAGGAGATACGCAGTATTTT.

V usage is TRBV19 and J usage is TRBJ1-2; D not resolved. Trimming shortened V by 6 bases and J by 8 bases, and 16 bases separated the two germline ends. Germline loops: CDR1 LNHDA, CDR2 SQIVND (reference sequence). The CDR3 sequence is 13 residues long. CDR3 amino acids: CASSPRSYHGYTF. The CDR3 DNA reads TGTGCCAGTAGCCCCCGTTCCTATCACGGCTACACCTTC. Supplemented by reference TRBV19 and TRBJ1-2, the full variable domain reads DGGITQSPKYLFRKEGQNVTLSCEQNLNHDAMYWYRQDPGQGLRLIYYSQIVNDFQKGDIAEGYSVSREKKESFPLTVTSAQKNPTAFYLCASSPRSYHGYTFGSGTRLTVV.

The V call is TRBV7-9, the J call TRBJ2-7; no clear D. The CDR3 is 13 amino acids. Germline V gene data show CDR1 as SEHNR and CDR2 as FQNEAQ (reference sequence). V shed 5 bases and J shed 1 base, with 9 bases lying between them. The CDR3 nucleotides are TGTGCCAGCAGCCGTACTTGGTCCTACGAGCAGTACTTC. Amino acid sequence: CASSRTWSYEQYF.

This clone was observed a handful of times. The rearrangement uses TRBV10-3 and TRBJ1-5; D possibly corresponds to TRBD1 (5 bases). V was shortened by 3 bases and J by 3 bases, with 12 bases between the two germline ends. Germline-derived CDR1 and CDR2 are ENHRY and SYGVKD. The CDR3 sequence is 15 residues long. The CDR3 spells CAISDEGQSNQPQHF. The DNA for the CDR3 is TGTGCCATCAGTGATGAGGGGCAATCCAATCAGCCCCAGCATTTT.

This clone was observed a single time. The chain recombines TRBV27 with TRBJ1-2, with D possibly matching TRBD1 (5 bases). V lost 7 bases and J lost 2, with 17 bases in between. CDR1 MNHEY and CDR2 SMNVEV come from the germline V gene (reference sequence). The CDR3 contains 15 residues. The CDR3 here is CASTPGGGINYGYTF. Here the CDR3 DNA reads TGTGCCAGCACCCCCGGTGGGGGGATCAACTATGGCTACACCTTC.

The table lists this clone with a few counts. This chain links TRBV5-1 with TRBJ1-6, with TRBD1 matching over 8 bases. There are 18 residues in the CDR3. Per the germline V gene, CDR1 is SGHRS and CDR2 is YFSETQ. V shed 0 bases, J shed 5 bases, and the junction held 10 bases outside the gene matches. The CDR3 coding sequence is TGCGCCAGCAGCTTGGACCCCCACAGGGGGTTCGATAATTCACCCCTCCACTTT. Translating gives CASSLDPHRGFDNSPLHF.

This sequence joins TRBV27 and TRBJ1-5, with a tentative D call TRBD1 (5 bases). The CDR3 is 16 residues long. Per the germline V gene, CDR1 is MNHEY and CDR2 is SMNVEV (reference sequence). Trimming shortened V by 0 bases and J by 4 bases, and 13 bases separated the two germline ends. The CDR3 nucleotides are TGTGCCAGCAGTTTATCGAGGGTGGAGGGGAATCAGCCCCAGCATTTT. Residues: CASSLSRVEGNQPQHF.

The chain is built from TRBV27 and TRBJ1-4; TRBD1 matches 7 bases. Germline V gene data show CDR1 as MNHEY and CDR2 as SMNVEV (reference sequence). Germline trimming cut 1 base from V and 5 bases from J; bases unmatched to any gene: 10. This CDR3 has 17 residues. The CDR3 DNA is TGTGCCAGCAGTTTATTCTACAGGGGCCAAGGGAATGAAAAACTGTTTTTT. Amino acids: CASSLFYRGQGNEKLFF.

The chain employs TRBV7-8 and TRBJ1-1; 11 nucleotides agree with TRBD1. CDR1 is SGHVS, CDR2 FQNEAQ, per germline. The CDR3 covers 13 residues. With 1 base clipped from V and 11 bases from J, the junction kept 3 bases outside the gene matches. The CDR3 DNA reads as TGTGCCAGCAGCTTAGGGGACAGGGGGTTGGCTTTCTTT. This encodes CASSLGDRGLAFF.

This chain connects TRBV18 to TRBJ2-7; no definite D call. The CDR3 spans 13 residues. Germline CDR1 KGHSH, CDR2 LQKENI. The germline V and J ends were trimmed by 2 bases and 2 bases, with 7 bases remaining between them. CDR3 region: CASSPILTYEQYF. The CDR3 DNA reads as TGTGCCAGCTCACCAATACTGACCTACGAGCAGTACTTC.

The J gene is TRBJ1-4, the V gene TRBV18; D remains ambiguous. The CDR3 contains 14 residues. The germline V and J ends were trimmed by 3 bases and 8 bases, with 13 bases remaining between them. Germline-derived CDR1 and CDR2 are KGHSH and LQKENI. The CDR3 loop is CASSPPLAQEKLFF. DNA of the CDR3: TGTGCCAGCTCACCGCCGTTAGCCCAGGAAAAACTGTTTTTT.

The DNA of the CDR3 is TGCGCCAGCAGCTTGGGTCTAGCGGGCAGCTCCTACAATGAGCAGTTCTTC. Translation: CASSLGLAGSSYNEQFF. The chain has TRBV5-1 and TRBJ2-1; 8 nucleotides match TRBD2. Germline V CDR1 and CDR2: SGHRS, YFSETQ. The J segment lost 0 bases and the V segment lost 0 bases, leaving 5 bases of the junction unmatched. The CDR3 has 17 residues.

V usage is TRBV18 and J usage is TRBJ1-4; a weak D match, TRBD1 (6 bases). The CDR3 loop spans 16 amino acids. Germline CDR1 reads KGHSH; CDR2 reads LQKENI. V was pared by 0 bases and J by 2 bases, with 10 bases between. CDR3 loop: CASSPPGRGTNEKLFF. The CDR3 nucleotides are TGTGCCAGCTCACCACCGGGCAGGGGCACTAATGAAAAACTGTTTTTT. Based on the CDR3 plus reference TRBV18 and TRBJ1-4, the full variable domain is NAGVMQNPRHLVRRRGQEARLRCSPMKGHSHVYWYRQLPEEGLKFMVYLQKENIIDESGMPKERFSAEFPKEGPSILRIQQVVRGDSAAYFCASSPPGRGTNEKLFFGSGTQLSVL.

The chain is built from TRBV15 and TRBJ2-1; TRBD2 matches at 8 bases. Looked up from germline, CDR1 is LNHNV and CDR2 is YYDKDF (reference sequence). Trimming at V came to 7 bases and at J to 8 bases, leaving 13 bases not matched to a gene. The CDR3 runs 15 residues. CDR3 residues: CATTPPSGGAYEQFF. Written as DNA, the CDR3 is TGTGCCACCACTCCTCCGTCGGGGGGGGCCTATGAGCAGTTCTTC. The complete variable domain, with remaining parts taken from reference TRBV15 and TRBJ2-1, reads DAMVIQNPRYQVTQFGKPVTLSCSQTLNHNVMYWYQQKSSQAPKLLFHYYDKDFNNEADTPDNFQSRRPNTSFCFLDIRSPGLGDTAMYLCATTPPSGGAYEQFFGPGTRLTVL.

This rearrangement joins TRBV5-6 to TRBJ2-2; 10 nucleotides match TRBD1. The CDR3 contains 16 residues. Germline CDR1 SGHDT, CDR2 YYEEEE. V gave up 4 bases and J gave up 4 bases; unmatched junction bases: 7. CDR3 amino acids: CASSPDRGQGTGELFF. In DNA, the CDR3 is TGTGCCAGCAGCCCAGACAGGGGGCAGGGCACCGGGGAGCTGTTTTTT.

The chain links TRBV7-9 to TRBJ1-1; D gene unclear. The CDR3 has 14 amino acids. Germline-derived CDR1 and CDR2 are SEHNR and FQNEAQ (reference sequence). Deletions cut 6 bases from V and 4 bases from J, with 15 bases between. The CDR3: CASRPGPFGTEAFF. The CDR3 nucleotides read TGTGCCAGCAGACCCGGACCTTTCGGCACTGAAGCTTTCTTT. The whole variable domain, remainder taken from reference TRBV7-9 and TRBJ1-1, is DTGVSQNPRHKITKRGQNVTFRCDPISEHNRLYWYRQTLGQGPEFLTYFQNEAQLEKSRLLSDRFSAERPKGSFSTLEIQRTEQGDSAMYLCASRPGPFGTEAFFGQGTRLTVV.

This clone was detected once. V and J are TRBV6-5 and TRBJ1-1; D perhaps matches TRBD1 (6 bases). Germline-derived CDR1 and CDR2 are MNHEY and SVGAGI. The CDR3 is 15 amino acids. V shed 1 base and J shed 0 bases, with 9 bases lying between them. The CDR3 sequence: CASSYFRGVNTEAFF. As DNA, the CDR3 is TGTGCCAGCAGTTACTTCAGGGGAGTGAACACTGAAGCTTTCTTT.

This clone was counted only a few times. The chain is built from TRBV5-1 and TRBJ2-7, with D tentatively TRBD2 (5 bases). The CDR3 extends over 13 amino acids. V gave up 3 bases and J gave up 1 base, with 8 bases separating them. Germline CDR1 and CDR2: SGHRS and YFSETQ. The CDR3 region has the DNA TGCGCCAGCAGCTCCCGCGGGTCCTACGAGCAGTACTTC. This codes for CASSSRGSYEQYF.

V and J are TRBV5-4 and TRBJ1-3, with unresolved D. Germline V gene data show CDR1 as SGHNT and CDR2 as YYREEE (reference sequence). This CDR3 comprises 14 residues. V gave up 1 base and J gave up 3 bases, with 8 bases separating them. The CDR3: CASSLHGRGNTIYF. The CDR3 DNA reads as TGTGCCAGCAGCTTGCACGGCCGTGGAAACACCATATATTTT. The variable domain in full, with the rest retrieved from reference TRBV5-4 and TRBJ1-3, is ETGVTQSPTHLIKTRGQQVTLRCSSQSGHNTVSWYQQALGQGPQFIFQYYREEENGRGNFPPRFSGLQFPNYSSELNVNALELDDSALYLCASSLHGRGNTIYFGEGSWLTVV.

The gene calls are TRBV25-1 and TRBJ1-2; no clear D gene. The CDR3 is 14 amino acids. Trimming removed 3 bases at V and 1 base at J, with 9 bases between. Germline-derived CDR1 and CDR2 are MGHDK and SYGVNS. The CDR3 DNA reads TGTGCCAGCAGTGATCTCGGGGTTAACTATGGCTACACCTTC. Translated, it gives CASSDLGVNYGYTF.

The rearrangement joins TRBV9 to TRBJ2-3; TRBD2 agrees at 11 bases. The length of the CDR3 is 18 residues. Trimming removed 0 bases from V and 0 bases from J; junction bases left unmatched: 6. CDR1 SGDLS and CDR2 YYNGEE come from the germline V gene. The CDR3 region has the DNA TGTGCCAGCAGCGTAGGTACTAGCGGGAGAACTAGCACAGATACGCAGTATTTT. This encodes CASSVGTSGRTSTDTQYF.

This clone was counted a few times. The gene calls are TRBV4-1 and TRBJ2-7; maybe TRBD1 (7 bases). The CDR3 consists of 15 residues. Germline CDR1 and CDR2: MGHRA and YSYEKL. Trimming cost V 1 base and J 0 bases, with 10 bases left between them. CDR3 sequence: CASSQGQGGSYEQYF. CDR3 nucleotides: TGCGCCAGCAGCCAAGGGCAGGGGGGCTCCTACGAGCAGTACTTC.